The clone carrying this T cell receptor beta chain was seen at least ten times. CDR3 length equals 14 residues. Trimming cost V 5 bases and J 3 bases, with 8 bases left between them. In germline, CDR1 is SGHAT, CDR2 FQNNGV. From the 5' RACE reads, TCRdb called clonotypes with MiXCR, one entry per CDR3 protein. The sample contains roughly 690,000 distinct CDR3 sequences, approximately 22% of which appear only once. The sample is drawn from a study of identical twins. The data were also submitted as part of a second study, on T cells expressing NK-cell markers.

The TCR originated in a woman under 30 in good health. Specimen: PBMCs. V and J are TRBV11-2 and TRBJ2-6; D unresolved. CDR3 coding DNA: TGTGCCAGCAGCCAAACAGATGGGGCCAACGTCCTGACTTTC. Its protein product is CASSQTDGANVLTF.